This TCR beta chain is drawn from a study of human T cells and chemical hapten exposure. The study, taken as a whole, reports: Significantly more large CDR3 similarity clusters arose among expanded TCRs than among controls.

The CDR3 is 12 residues long. Library construction involved attaching unique molecular identifiers to individual cDNA molecules, which allowed quantitative, reproducible TCR counting. TCRdb independently ran MiXCR on the RACE reads; one entry per CDR3 protein. This repertoire shows about 260,000 distinct CDR3 sequences, roughly 8.9% found once; its top ten account for approximately 2.2%. Time point described: pre-sensitization, week 0. Treatment in this sample: therapeutic diphenylcyclopropenone sensitization with weekly scalp DPC. Each patch test followed a blood draw. This clonotype appeared many times. The antigen is undetermined. One end of the junction varies from germline; a read error may be responsible.

This TCR was recovered from a woman aged 40-49 years with alopecia areata. Some clones in this sample may be carry-over from other donors' samples. This sequence joins TRBV12-3 or TRBV12-4 and TRBJ2-5, with D hard to call. The material was whole blood, obtained in connection with sensitization to the hapten diphenylcyclopropenone (DPC). The chain's CDR3 is CASSLHQETQYF. The CDR3 region has the DNA TGTGCCAGCAGTTTACACCAGGAGACCCAGTACTTC.